These 10 T cell receptor beta chains originate from one sample sequenced in a study of radiation and T cells in renal cell carcinoma. Noted treatment: 15 Gy SBRT to primary tumor, nephrectomy 4 weeks later. Sequencing used immunoSEQ multiplex PCR; TCRdb keeps in-frame clones, though not all of them. This sample has about 16,000 clones; about half occur once, and the top ten carry around 40%. Here the sequenced sample was tumor tissue, taken from a patient whose treatment included radiotherapy and nephrectomy. The receptors were gathered from a woman in her sixties with renal cell carcinoma.

The rearrangement links TRBV6-1 to TRBJ2-5; 12 bases line up with TRBD2. The CDR3 has 15 residues. V shed 2 bases, J shed 4 bases, and the junction held 2 bases outside the gene matches. Germline V lookup: CDR1 MNHNS, CDR2 SASEGT. CDR3 bases: TGTGCCAGCAGTGAACTAGCGGGGGGGCCAGAGACCCAGTACTTC. Protein product: CASSELAGGPETQYF.

V usage is TRBV25-1 and J usage is TRBJ2-2; a possible D gene is TRBD1 (6 bases). The CDR3 is 15 amino acids. Trimming cost V 4 bases and J 3 bases, with 12 bases left between them. Germline V gene lookup returns CDR1 MGHDK and CDR2 SYGVNS. The CDR3 is CASSAGQQDTGELFF. DNA for the CDR3: TGTGCCAGCAGTGCCGGACAGCAGGACACCGGGGAGCTGTTTTTT. The entire variable domain, with the rest obtained from reference TRBV25-1 and TRBJ2-2, is as follows: EADIYQTPRYLVIGTGKKITLECSQTMGHDKMYWYQQDPGMELHLIHYSYGVNSTEKGDLSSESTVSRIRTEHFPLTLESARPSHTSQYLCASSAGQQDTGELFFGEGSRLTVL.

The chain uses TRBV11-2 and TRBJ2-5; D gene unclear. Trimming shortened V by 3 bases and J by 5 bases, and 16 bases separated the two germline ends. Germline loops: CDR1 SGHAT, CDR2 FQNNGV. This CDR3 comprises 15 residues. The CDR3 DNA follows: TGTGCCAGCAGCTTTTCACTGGAAAGTGGGGAGACCCAGTACTTC. Amino acid sequence: CASSFSLESGETQYF.

A few counts support this clone. The rearrangement links TRBV28 to TRBJ1-5; no clear D gene. Trimming removed 5 bases at V and 2 bases at J, with 19 bases between. The germline gives CDR1 MDHEN, CDR2 SYDVKM. This CDR3 contains 17 residues. In DNA, the CDR3 is TGTGCCAGCAGTATAGTTATAAAGGATGCTGGCAATCAGCCCCAGCATTTT. Translating it yields CASSIVIKDAGNQPQHF.

This clone was observed at least ten times. The rearrangement joins TRBV13 to TRBJ1-2, with D unresolved. This CDR3 comprises 14 residues. V shed 5 bases and J shed 4 bases, with 14 bases lying between them. CDR1 is PRHDT and CDR2 is FYEKMQ in the germline V gene (reference sequence). The CDR3 protein is CASSGLGSFYGYTF. The CDR3, as DNA: TGTGCCAGCAGCGGACTTGGCAGTTTCTATGGCTACACCTTC.

This sequence joins TRBV4-2 and TRBJ2-7; 10 bases agree with TRBD1. V dropped 5 bases and J dropped 4; count of bases not matched to a gene: 8. Germline lookup yields CDR1 LGHNA and CDR2 YNFKEQ. The CDR3 sequence is 15 residues long. CDR3 coding DNA: TGTGCCAGCAGCTTGGCGGGGACAGGGGTGTACGAGCAGTACTTC. It codes for CASSLAGTGVYEQYF.

The chain combines TRBV19 with TRBJ1-4; 11 nucleotides agree with TRBD1. Germline V CDR1 and CDR2: LNHDA, SQIVND (reference sequence). CDR3 length: 13 residues. V lost 7 bases, J lost 6 bases, and 1 base stayed unmatched. This CDR3 reads CASMGQGDEKLFF. For the CDR3, the DNA is TGTGCCAGTATGGGACAGGGGGATGAAAAACTGTTTTTT. Drawing the rest from reference TRBV19 and TRBJ1-4, the complete variable domain is DGGITQSPKYLFRKEGQNVTLSCEQNLNHDAMYWYRQDPGQGLRLIYYSQIVNDFQKGDIAEGYSVSREKKESFPLTVTSAQKNPTAFYLCASMGQGDEKLFFGSGTQLSVL.

This sequence joins TRBV28 and TRBJ2-5, with D tentatively TRBD2 (6 bases). V lost 2 bases to trimming and J lost 4 bases, with 17 bases between them. Germline V gene data show CDR1 as MDHEN and CDR2 as SYDVKM. This CDR3 has 16 residues. DNA for the CDR3: TGTGCCAGCAGTTTACCCCCCGTCCGGGGGATAGAGACCCAGTACTTC. It specifies CASSLPPVRGIETQYF.

The V call is TRBV10-2, the J call TRBJ2-3; D gene ambiguous. Trimming left V 3 bases short and J 4 bases short, with 17 bases between. The CDR3 is 16 residues long. Per the germline V gene, CDR1 is WSHSY and CDR2 is SAAADI. Written as DNA, the CDR3 is TGCGCCAGCAGTGACCGGAACGGCCTTCGCCCAGATACGCAGTATTTT. Its protein product is CASSDRNGLRPDTQYF.

This clone came up many times. This chain joins TRBV27 and TRBJ1-6; maybe TRBD1 (5 bases). The CDR3 length is 15 residues. Germline V CDR1 and CDR2: MNHEY, SMNVEV (reference sequence). The V end was cut by 3 bases, the J end by 9 bases, with 15 bases between. The CDR3 region is CASSFSLSRVSPLHF. The CDR3 nucleotides read TGTGCCAGCAGTTTCTCCCTATCCAGGGTTTCACCCCTCCACTTT.